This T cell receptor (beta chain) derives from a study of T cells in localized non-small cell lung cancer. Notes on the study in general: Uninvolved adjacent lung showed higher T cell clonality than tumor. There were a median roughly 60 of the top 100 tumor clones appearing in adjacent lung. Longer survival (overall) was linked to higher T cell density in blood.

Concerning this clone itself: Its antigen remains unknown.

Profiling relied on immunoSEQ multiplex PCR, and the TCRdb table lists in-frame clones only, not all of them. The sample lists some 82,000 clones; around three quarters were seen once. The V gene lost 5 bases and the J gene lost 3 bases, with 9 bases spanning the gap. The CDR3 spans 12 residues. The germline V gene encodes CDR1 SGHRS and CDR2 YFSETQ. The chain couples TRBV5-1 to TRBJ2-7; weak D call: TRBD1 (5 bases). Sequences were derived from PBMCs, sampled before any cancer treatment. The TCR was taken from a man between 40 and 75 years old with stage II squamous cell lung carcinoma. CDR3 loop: CASRQGNYEQYF. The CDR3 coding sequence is TGCGCCAGCAGGCAGGGTAACTACGAGCAGTACTTC.